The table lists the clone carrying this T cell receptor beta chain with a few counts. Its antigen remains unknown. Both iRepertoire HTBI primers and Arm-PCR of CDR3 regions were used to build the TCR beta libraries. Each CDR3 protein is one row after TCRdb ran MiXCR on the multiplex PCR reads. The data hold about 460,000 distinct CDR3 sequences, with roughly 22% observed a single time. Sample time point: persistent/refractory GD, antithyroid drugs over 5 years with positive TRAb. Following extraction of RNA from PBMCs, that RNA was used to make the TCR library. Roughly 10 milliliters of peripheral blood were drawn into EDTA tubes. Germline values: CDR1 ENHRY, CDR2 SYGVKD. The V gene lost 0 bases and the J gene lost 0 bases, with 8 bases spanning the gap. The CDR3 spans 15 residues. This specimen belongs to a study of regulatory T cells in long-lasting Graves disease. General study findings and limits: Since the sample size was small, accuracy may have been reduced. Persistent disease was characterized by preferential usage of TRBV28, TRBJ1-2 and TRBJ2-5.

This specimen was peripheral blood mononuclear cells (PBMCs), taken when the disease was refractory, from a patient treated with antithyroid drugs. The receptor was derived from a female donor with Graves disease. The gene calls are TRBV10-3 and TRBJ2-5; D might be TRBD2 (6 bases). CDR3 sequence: CAISESPGDQETQYF. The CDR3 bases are TGTGCCATCAGTGAGTCCCCGGGGGACCAAGAGACCCAGTACTTC.